The clone carrying this T cell receptor beta chain has just a few counts. Assay used: immunoSEQ multiplex PCR; TCRdb lists only in-frame clones, some missing. The sample records around 60,000 clones, around 77% being singletons. Patients of the Seattle cohort, enrolled during active infection, were followed longitudinally. CDR1 is MNHEY, CDR2 SVGEGT, per germline. J lost 4 bases, V lost 0 bases, and 1 base had no gene match. The CDR3 contains 15 residues. The entry originates in a study of blood T cell repertoires in COVID-19. Background on the study: Sites in the United States, Italy and Spain provided acute and convalescent COVID-19 samples. From T cells, B-cell-depleted T cells, or PBMCs came the material, which was cDNA or gDNA.

The chain combines TRBV6-2 or TRBV6-3 with TRBJ2-7, with TRBD2 matching 12 bases. Sequences were obtained from peripheral blood. This TCR was sampled from a woman in her 70s with COVID-19, enrolled during active disease. The CDR3 nucleotides are TGTGCCAGCAGTTACTCGACTAGCGGGGGTTACGAGCAGTACTTC. Translated, it gives CASSYSTSGGYEQYF.